The 15 T cell receptor beta chains presented below share a single source sample, sequenced in a study of naive and memory T cell subsets. Both TRBC1 and TRBC2 were covered by a beta constant-region primer of two equimolar oligonucleotides. Each CDR3 protein gets one entry after TCRdb re-called the UMI-ligation and nested PCR reads with MiXCR. The sample includes tens of thousands of distinct CDR3 sequences, more than 6.5% of them seen just once. The sequenced material came from central memory CD4+ T cells from blood. The source of these receptors is a human donor in good health.

This clonotype was seen at least ten times. The gene calls are TRBV19 and TRBJ1-6; tentatively, D is TRBD1 (6 bases). V was trimmed by 1 base and J by 14 bases, leaving 15 bases between them. The CDR3 runs to 14 residues. Per the germline V gene, CDR1 is LNHDA and CDR2 is SQIVND (reference sequence). The CDR3 loop is CASSIGTAPEALHF. The CDR3, as DNA: TGTGCCAGTAGTATAGGGACAGCTCCTGAGGCCCTCCACTTT. The entire variable domain, with the rest obtained from reference TRBV19 and TRBJ1-6, is as follows: DGGITQSPKYLFRKEGQNVTLSCEQNLNHDAMYWYRQDPGQGLRLIYYSQIVNDFQKGDIAEGYSVSREKKESFPLTVTSAQKNPTAFYLCASSIGTAPEALHFGNGTRLTVT.

This clonotype has a count of ten or more. J is TRBJ1-1 and V is TRBV12-3 or TRBV12-4; D is ambiguous. Trimming removed 3 bases at V and 1 base at J, with 9 bases between. The CDR3 sequence is 14 residues long. The CDR3 nucleotides read TGTGCCAGCAGTTTTGACTCCTGGAACACTGAAGCTTTCTTT. It is translated as CASSFDSWNTEAFF.

This clonotype is labeled as medium-sized. This sequence joins TRBV7-9 and TRBJ1-6; 7 nucleotides align to TRBD1. CDR3 length: 16 amino acids. Trimming removed 1 base from V and 3 bases from J; junction bases left unmatched: 3. Germline loops: CDR1 SEHNR, CDR2 FQNEAQ (reference sequence). CDR3 sequence reads: CASSLGQGFYNSPLHF. CDR3 nucleotides: TGTGCCAGCAGCTTAGGACAGGGATTCTATAATTCACCCCTCCACTTT.

Many counts were recorded for this clonotype. The chain employs TRBV7-2 and TRBJ2-7, with D possibly being TRBD2 (5 bases). The V end was cut by 5 bases, the J end by 5 bases, with 13 bases between. The CDR3 sequence is 13 residues long. Looked up from germline, CDR1 is SGHTA and CDR2 is FQGNSA. In nucleotides, the CDR3 is TGTGCCAGCAGCCTGACGGGGAACCACGAGCAGTACTTC. It specifies CASSLTGNHEQYF.

This clonotype was observed at least ten times. The DNA for the CDR3 is TGTGCCAGCAGCCAAGGGGTTTTGACTGAAGCTTTCTTT. The encoded protein is CASSQGVLTEAFF. The V call is TRBV14, the J call TRBJ1-1; D is unresolved. V was trimmed by 1 base and J by 5 bases, leaving 8 bases between them. Germline assignment: CDR1 SGHDN and CDR2 FVKESK. The CDR3 has 13 amino acids.

V is TRBV6-4 and J is TRBJ2-3; 7 nucleotides line up with TRBD2. Germline V gene lookup returns CDR1 MRHNA and CDR2 SNTAGT. With 2 bases clipped from V and 11 bases from J, the junction kept 7 bases outside the gene matches. CDR3 length: 13 residues. CDR3 sequence (DNA): TGTGCCAGCAGTGACGAGGGAGGGCTAGGGCAGTATTTT. Amino acids: CASSDEGGLGQYF.

This clonotype has at least ten counts. The genes are TRBV7-2 and TRBJ1-1; no clear D gene. The CDR3 has 12 residues. From germline, CDR1 is SGHTA and CDR2 FQGNSA. V was trimmed by 3 bases and J by 2 bases, leaving 4 bases between them. For the CDR3, the DNA is TGTGCCAGCAGCTTTGGCAACACTGAAGCTTTCTTT. This encodes CASSFGNTEAFF.

A few counts support this clonotype. The chain is built from TRBV3-1 and TRBJ2-2; D is possibly TRBD2 (6 bases). V lost 5 bases to trimming and J lost 7 bases, with 11 bases between them. The CDR3 is 13 residues long. Germline CDR1 reads LGHDT; CDR2 reads YNNKEL (reference sequence). This chain's CDR3 is CASSSLAIGELFF. The DNA for the CDR3 is TGTGCCAGCAGCTCCCTAGCGATCGGGGAGCTGTTTTTT.

This clonotype appeared many times. This chain uses TRBV20-1 with TRBJ1-6, with D unclear. The V gene lost 1 base and the J gene lost 0 bases, with 10 bases spanning the gap. This CDR3 has 16 residues. The germline gives CDR1 DFQATT, CDR2 SNEGSKA (reference sequence). CDR3 amino acids: CSARVDGSSYNSPLHF. The CDR3 DNA reads TGCAGTGCTAGAGTTGATGGGAGCTCCTATAATTCACCCCTCCACTTT.

In its sample, this clonotype was seen a few times. V is TRBV19 and J is TRBJ1-5; no reliable D call. V was pared by 3 bases and J by 4 bases, with 7 bases between. This CDR3 contains 13 residues. Germline CDR1 LNHDA, CDR2 SQIVND (reference sequence). This chain's CDR3 is CASSISVNQPQHF. The CDR3 DNA reads TGTGCCAGTAGTATTTCGGTTAATCAGCCCCAGCATTTT. The whole variable domain, filled in from reference TRBV19 and TRBJ1-5, reads DGGITQSPKYLFRKEGQNVTLSCEQNLNHDAMYWYRQDPGQGLRLIYYSQIVNDFQKGDIAEGYSVSREKKESFPLTVTSAQKNPTAFYLCASSISVNQPQHFGDGTRLSIL.

This chain joins TRBV4-3 and TRBJ2-6; a possible D gene is TRBD1 (5 bases). The CDR3 sequence is 23 residues long. Per germline, CDR1 LGHNA and CDR2 YSLEER. V was cut by 4 bases and J by 1 base, with 32 bases left in between. CDR3 in amino acids: CASSLFSLRQGELPSSGANVLTF. Here the CDR3 DNA reads TGCGCCAGCAGCCTGTTCTCGCTACGGCAAGGGGAATTACCTTCTTCTGGGGCCAACGTCCTGACTTTC.

This clonotype was observed at least ten times. The chain is built from TRBV5-1 and TRBJ2-7; 13 positions match TRBD2. J was trimmed by 9 bases and V by 5 bases; bases with no gene match: 8. Germline V gene data show CDR1 as SGHRS and CDR2 as YFSETQ. CDR3 length: 14 amino acids. CDR3 DNA sequence: TGCGCCAGCAGGGCCGGGACTAGCGGGACTGGGCAGTACTTC. The encoded protein is CASRAGTSGTGQYF.

This clonotype was detected ten times or more. The CDR3 region is CSVDRETQYF. The DNA for the CDR3 is TGCAGCGTTGATAGAGAGACCCAGTACTTC. The chain is built from TRBV29-1 and TRBJ2-5; no firm D call. Germline lookup yields CDR1 SQVTM and CDR2 ANQGSEA. The CDR3 consists of 10 residues. Trimming took off 3 bases at V and 4 bases at J, with 3 bases between the two ends.

This clonotype has at least ten counts. The chain has TRBV12-3 or TRBV12-4 and TRBJ1-2; 7 bases are shared with TRBD1. The trim removed 9 bases at V and 4 bases at J, leaving 14 bases unmatched. The CDR3 is 15 amino acids. DNA for the CDR3: TGTGCCAGTTCCAATAGTACAGGGGCTCGCTATGGCTACACCTTC. Translated: CASSNSTGARYGYTF.

At least ten counts were recorded for this clonotype. The J gene is TRBJ1-6, the V gene TRBV6-2 or TRBV6-3; no reliable D call. The V end lost 4 bases, the J end lost 7 bases, and 8 bases lay between the germline ends. The CDR3 consists of 13 residues. Germline V gives CDR1 MNHEY, CDR2 SVGEGT. The CDR3 bases are TGTGCCAGCAGTTCCAGAAGAAATTCACCCCTCCACTTT. The encoded protein is CASSSRRNSPLHF.